Described below is a single T cell receptor (beta chain) sequence and its context. What it recognizes is unknown. One end of the junction is discordant with germline, which a read error may explain. The sample comes from a study of a mutant IDH1 vaccine in newly diagnosed glioma. The overall study: Patients got their first vaccination 4-6 weeks after radiotherapy alone, or with temozolomide cycles. Treated patients were roughly 62% male, about 40% female, mean age roughly 39 years. Most patients had received both radiotherapy and temozolomide, the prior options being radiotherapy, temozolomide, or both.

Method: immunoSEQ multiplex PCR; TCRdb's copy keeps in-frame clones and lacks some. The table lists roughly 43,000 clones, approximately 84% of them singletons. Looked up from germline, CDR1 is SSHAT and CDR2 is FNYEAQ (reference sequence). This CDR3 is built from 16 residues. Regarding time point: week 23, last vaccination. Topical imiquimod was applied with each vaccine dose, which held 300 ug of mutant IDH1 20-mer peptide. The study enrolled donors with new WHO grade 3 or 4 IDH1-mutant, ATRX-lost astrocytomas. Sequencing was performed on PBMCs, taken from a glioma patient whose treatment included an IDH1 peptide vaccine. The source of this sequence is a woman aged 18-29 years with glioma. Some clones in this sample may be carry-over from other donors' samples. The V gene is TRBV7-7, the J gene TRBJ2-5, with D perhaps given as TRBD1 or TRBD2 (5 bases each). CDR3 protein: CASSSSPGPSSETQYF. CDR3 DNA: TGTGCTAGCAGCTCCTCCCCGGGACCGAGTTCGGAGACCCAGTACTTC.